These 24 T cell receptor beta chains were sequenced from one sample in a study of T-cell memory formation after mild COVID-19 listed by TCRdb under 2021. Libraries came from 5' RACE. TCRdb lists the instrument as Illumina NovaSeq 6000. TCRdb trimmed the raw reads at Q25, called clones with MiXCR and kept productive beta chains. Each CDR3 protein appears once, grouped with its most common genes and DNA. For this sample there are about 320,000 distinct CDR3 sequences; roughly an eighth appear just once. The ten largest clones take up 20% to 25% of the sample. Sequencing was carried out using PBMCs or a T cell subset sorted from them (not recorded which). The receptors come from a man in his late teens or twenties who had mild COVID-19 (a few samples of this study predate the infection). The sample titles of this study are shuffled in the database, so cell type and time point are left out; the donor was told from shared clones.

A few counts support this clonotype. The V and J genes are TRBV7-2 and TRBJ2-5, with D uncertain. The length of the CDR3 is 13 residues. The germline V gene has CDR1 SGHTA and CDR2 FQGNSA. V was cut by 1 base and J by 5 bases, with 8 bases left in between. CDR3 DNA sequence: TGTGCCAGCAGCTTAGGTAGATTGGAGACCCAGTACTTC. This encodes CASSLGRLETQYF.

This clonotype was counted only a few times. The chain employs TRBV2 and TRBJ1-6, with a possible D match to TRBD1 (6 bases). The CDR3 has 14 residues. With 6 bases removed from V and 7 bases from J, the gap between germline ends came to 13 bases. Germline V gene lookup returns CDR1 SNHLY and CDR2 FYNNEI. The CDR3 nucleotides are TGTGCCAGCAGCCCCGACAGGAACAATTCACCCCTCCACTTT. Its protein is CASSPDRNNSPLHF. The complete variable domain, with remaining parts taken from reference TRBV2 and TRBJ1-6, reads EPEVTQTPSHQVTQMGQEVILRCVPISNHLYFYWYRQILGQKVEFLVSFYNNEISEKSEIFDDQFSVERPDGSNFTLKIRSTKLEDSAMYFCASSPDRNNSPLHFGNGTRLTVT.

This clonotype was observed a handful of times. The rearrangement uses TRBV7-3 and TRBJ2-1, with 8 bases fitting TRBD2. CDR3 size: 17 residues. V shed 5 bases, J shed 5 bases, and the junction held 14 bases outside the gene matches. Looked up from germline, CDR1 is SGHTA and CDR2 is FQGTGA. The CDR3: CASSPRLLAGGHNEQFF. Written as DNA, the CDR3 is TGTGCCAGCAGCCCAAGACTTCTCGCGGGGGGTCACAATGAGCAGTTCTTC.

This clonotype was observed a few times. V is TRBV4-2 and J is TRBJ2-6, with D possibly being TRBD2 (6 bases). Germline V lookup: CDR1 LGHNA, CDR2 YNFKEQ. This CDR3 has 17 residues. The V end lost 3 bases, the J end lost 0 bases, and 12 bases lay between the germline ends. As DNA, the CDR3 is TGTGCCAGCAGCCAGGCGGGGATACCCTCTGGGGCCAACGTCCTGACTTTC. Its protein product is CASSQAGIPSGANVLTF.

V is TRBV7-9 and J is TRBJ1-1; no clear D gene. The germline V and J ends were trimmed by 1 base and 7 bases, with 10 bases remaining between them. There are 13 residues in the CDR3. Germline CDR1 reads SEHNR; CDR2 reads FQNEAQ (reference sequence). In DNA form, the CDR3 reads TGTGCCAGCAGCTTAGGCGGCCACCGTGAAGCTTTCTTT. Its protein is CASSLGGHREAFF.

The chain combines TRBV5-5 with TRBJ2-3; the D gene is possibly TRBD2 (6 bases). The germline gives CDR1 SGHKS, CDR2 YYEKEE (reference sequence). CDR3 size: 13 residues. V was clipped by 3 bases and J by 4 bases, with 9 bases between them. CDR3 nucleotides: TGTGCCAGCAGCTGGAGACTAGCAGATACGCAGTATTTT. This translates into CASSWRLADTQYF.

This sequence joins TRBV27 and TRBJ2-4; the D gene is possibly TRBD1 (6 bases). Germline values: CDR1 MNHEY, CDR2 SMNVEV (reference sequence). V shed 5 bases and J shed 0 bases, with 11 bases lying between them. The CDR3 sequence is 15 residues long. Here the CDR3 reads CASSRNRVAKNIQYF. The DNA for the CDR3 is TGTGCCAGCAGTCGGAACAGGGTAGCCAAAAACATTCAGTACTTC.

There are a few counts of this clonotype. The rearrangement uses TRBV12-3 or TRBV12-4 and TRBJ1-5; D is uncertain. V was cut by 3 bases and J by 9 bases, with 21 bases left in between. This CDR3 spans 16 amino acids. In nucleotides, the CDR3 is TGTGCCAGCAGTTTGACTACCGGGCCCCTAAGGCGGCCCCAGCATTTT. Encoded protein: CASSLTTGPLRRPQHF.

This clonotype was seen a handful of times. This chain connects TRBV7-2 to TRBJ1-1; tentatively, D is TRBD1 (5 bases). V gave up 2 bases and J gave up 0 bases, with 10 bases separating them. The germline gives CDR1 SGHTA, CDR2 FQGNSA. CDR3 length equals 15 residues. CDR3 DNA sequence: TGTGCCAGCAGCTTAAGAGGGACGGTGAACACTGAAGCTTTCTTT. This encodes CASSLRGTVNTEAFF.

The chain is built from TRBV5-8 and TRBJ1-4; 7 nucleotides match TRBD1. The trim removed 1 base at V and 2 bases at J, leaving 5 bases unmatched. CDR3 length: 16 amino acids. Germline values: CDR1 SGHTS, CDR2 YDEGEE. CDR3 DNA: TGTGCCAGCAGCTTGTATAAGGGGGCCACTAATGAAAAACTGTTTTTT. Amino acids: CASSLYKGATNEKLFF. The variable domain in full, with the rest retrieved from reference TRBV5-8 and TRBJ1-4, is EAGVTQSPTHLIKTRGQQATLRCSPISGHTSVYWYQQALGLGLQFLLWYDEGEERNRGNFPPRFSGRQFPNYSSELNVNALELEDSALYLCASSLYKGATNEKLFFGSGTQLSVL.

This clonotype was detected a few times. The chain combines TRBV12-3 or TRBV12-4 with TRBJ1-2; D call uncertain. Trimming took 5 bases from V and 3 from J, leaving 16 bases between them. This CDR3 has 15 residues. Here the CDR3 DNA reads TGTGCCAGCAGTCTAGGGATGGAGCCGCACTATGGCTACACCTTC. This gives the protein CASSLGMEPHYGYTF.

The rearrangement joins TRBV7-3 to TRBJ2-3; D gene uncertain. The CDR3 covers 13 residues. Trimming shortened V by 1 base and J by 7 bases, and 9 bases separated the two germline ends. Germline CDR1 reads SGHTA; CDR2 reads FQGTGA. This CDR3 is CASSLMPANTQYF. DNA of the CDR3: TGTGCCAGCAGCTTAATGCCGGCTAATACGCAGTATTTT.

CDR3 sequence: CSASSEAAYIQYF. The CDR3 nucleotides are TGCAGTGCTAGCTCAGAGGCCGCGTACATTCAGTACTTC. This sequence joins TRBV20-1 and TRBJ2-4; D is undetermined. The germline gives CDR1 DFQATT, CDR2 SNEGSKA (reference sequence). This CDR3 comprises 13 residues. Trimming pared 3 bases from V and 8 bases from J, leaving 14 bases between.

This clonotype was observed a handful of times. V gene TRBV11-2 combines with J gene TRBJ1-2; the D gene is possibly TRBD1 (6 bases). V lost 0 bases and J lost 4, with 21 bases in between. The CDR3 loop spans 18 amino acids. Per the germline V gene, CDR1 is SGHAT and CDR2 is FQNNGV. The CDR3 region is CASSLDLGAGVLSYGYTF. The DNA of the CDR3 is TGTGCCAGCAGCTTAGACCTGGGGGCAGGGGTTCTCAGCTATGGCTACACCTTC.

The V gene is TRBV3-1, the J gene TRBJ2-1; D unclear. Germline CDR1 and CDR2: LGHDT and YNNKEL (reference sequence). The ends were cut back, 7 bases at V and 9 bases at J, with 19 bases in the middle. This CDR3 region has 14 residues. CDR3 region: CASTPTRSEREQFF. Written as DNA, the CDR3 is TGTGCCAGCACACCAACCCGGTCCGAACGTGAGCAGTTCTTC.

This clonotype turned up a few times. The V gene is TRBV20-1, the J gene TRBJ2-7, with TRBD1 matching 8 bases. The length of the CDR3 is 13 residues. Germline V gene sequence: CDR1 DFQATT, CDR2 SNEGSKA (reference sequence). Trimming at V came to 1 base and at J to 2 bases, leaving 1 base not matched to a gene. The CDR3: CSARGQGPYEQYV. As DNA, the CDR3 is TGCAGTGCTAGAGGACAGGGGCCCTACGAGCAGTACGTC.

A few counts support this clonotype. V gene TRBV29-1 combines with J gene TRBJ2-2, with 9 bases aligning to TRBD1. The germline V gene encodes CDR1 SQVTM and CDR2 ANQGSEA. The CDR3 length is 17 residues. With V trimmed by 0 bases and J by 5 bases, 10 bases remained unmatched. For the CDR3, the DNA is TGCAGCGTTGAAGACCCAAAAAACAGGGGGCAGACCGGGGAGCTGTTTTTT. It encodes CSVEDPKNRGQTGELFF.

This clonotype showed up just a few times. The V gene is TRBV7-2, the J gene TRBJ1-1; D is ambiguous. Looked up from germline, CDR1 is SGHTA and CDR2 is FQGNSA. Trimming stripped 5 bases from V and 4 bases from J, with 8 bases between. The CDR3 is 12 residues long. This chain's CDR3 is CASSPFPTEAFF. The CDR3 DNA reads as TGTGCCAGCAGCCCCTTCCCCACTGAAGCTTTCTTT.

This clonotype was seen a few times. The gene calls are TRBV5-1 and TRBJ2-6, with 10 bases fitting TRBD2. In germline, CDR1 is SGHRS, CDR2 YFSETQ. The junction had 4 bases not matched to a gene; V was cut back by 7 bases and J by 0 bases. The CDR3 is made up of 16 amino acids. The CDR3 protein is CASGSGGASGANVLTF. The CDR3 nucleotides read TGCGCCAGCGGGAGCGGGGGGGCCTCTGGGGCCAACGTCCTGACTTTC.

This clonotype has just a few counts. This rearrangement joins TRBV7-7 to TRBJ2-5; perhaps TRBD1 as D (7 bases). CDR1 and CDR2 (germline): SSHAT, FNYEAQ (reference sequence). The length of the CDR3 is 16 residues. The V gene lost 3 bases and the J gene lost 9 bases, with 23 bases spanning the gap. CDR3 region: CASSLRAGGTGAAQYF. The CDR3 region has the DNA TGTGCCAGCAGCTTGAGGGCAGGGGGAACGGGGGCGGCCCAGTACTTC.

A few counts support this clonotype. The chain couples TRBV4-2 to TRBJ2-3, with TRBD2 matching 10 bases. The CDR3 contains 16 residues. Germline V gives CDR1 LGHNA, CDR2 YNFKEQ. The ends lost 0 bases at V and 2 bases at J; junction bases unmatched: 2. The CDR3 sequence is CASSQELAGLTDTQYF. CDR3 bases: TGTGCCAGCAGCCAAGAACTAGCGGGGCTCACAGATACGCAGTATTTT.

In its sample, this clonotype was seen a few times. The chain carries TRBV5-1 and TRBJ1-1; TRBD1 matches at 9 bases. Germline V CDR1 and CDR2: SGHRS, YFSETQ. This CDR3 has 15 residues. The J segment lost 5 bases and the V segment lost 2 bases, leaving 7 bases of the junction unmatched. CDR3 nucleotides: TGCGCCAGCAGCTTAATGGGACAGGGTGATACTGAAGCTTTCTTT. Its protein product is CASSLMGQGDTEAFF.

Many counts were recorded for this clonotype. This sequence joins TRBV20-1 and TRBJ2-3; no clear D. Germline CDR1 reads DFQATT; CDR2 reads SNEGSKA (reference sequence). Trimming took 7 bases from V and 0 from J, leaving 11 bases between them. The CDR3 contains 13 residues. The CDR3 DNA sequence: TGCAGTGTGGCATACCCTAGCACAGATACGCAGTATTTT. Translating gives CSVAYPSTDTQYF.

This clonotype was detected ten times or more. This rearrangement joins TRBV20-1 to TRBJ2-5; a possible D gene is TRBD1 (6 bases). Germline V gives CDR1 DFQATT, CDR2 SNEGSKA (reference sequence). The CDR3 is 14 amino acids. Trimming pared 2 bases from V and 2 bases from J, leaving 12 bases between. Here the CDR3 reads CSARPDSSQETQYF. The CDR3 DNA is TGCAGTGCTAGACCGGACAGCTCGCAAGAGACCCAGTACTTC.